These T cell receptor beta chains were read from a single sample in a study of T cells after yellow fever vaccination. MiXCR, applied by TCRdb to the 5' RACE reads, yields one record per CDR3 protein. The data hold around 320,000 distinct CDR3 sequences, with about 10% observed a single time. The sequences come from CD4+ T cells sorted from PBMCs, collected 45 days after the yellow fever booster vaccination. The receptors come from a man in his late teens or twenties who received the YFV17D yellow fever vaccine. Each CDR3 is given with its conserved first and last residue. D genes are given only for firm matches. Some rows have no size entry. The others give once, few or many, or a class for an expanded clone.

few,TRBV24-1,TRBJ2-5,TRBD1,TGTGCCACCAGGACCGGGACAGCCATCTCCGAAGAGACCCAGTACTTC,CATRTGTAISEETQYF
-,TRBV28,TRBJ2-1,TRBD1,TGTGCCAGCAGGGACAGGGGAAATGAGCAGTTCTTC,CASRDRGNEQFF
few,TRBV20-1,TRBJ1-1,-,TGCAGTGCTATGCGGGGCAGCCTGAACACTGAAGCTTTCTTT,CSAMRGSLNTEAFF
many,TRBV5-1,TRBJ2-1,TRBD2,TGCGCCAGCAGCTTGGTCCCGGGACTAAGGAGTGAGCAGTTCTTC,CASSLVPGLRSEQFF
many,TRBV18,TRBJ1-5,-,TGTGCCAGCTCACCCGGAGCGAGGGGCCATCAGCCCCAGCATTTT,CASSPGARGHQPQHF
many,TRBV6-2/TRBV6-3,TRBJ1-2,TRBD1,TGTGCCAGCAGTCCCGACAGGGATCGGCATGGCTACACCTTC,CASSPDRDRHGYTF
few,TRBV5-1,TRBJ2-3,-,TGCGCCAGCAGCTTGGAGGGGACTAGCACAGATACGCAGTATTTT,CASSLEGTSTDTQYF
many,TRBV7-9,TRBJ2-5,TRBD1,TGTGCCAGCAGCACCTGGACAGGCGAAGGGGAGACCCAGTACTTC,CASSTWTGEGETQYF
few,TRBV6-2/TRBV6-3,TRBJ2-3,-,TGTGCCAGCAGTACTCTCACAGATACGCAGTATTTT,CASSTLTDTQYF
few,TRBV7-9,TRBJ1-2,-,TGTGCCAGCAGCCCACGAATGCACGATGGCTACACCTTC,CASSPRMHDGYTF
-,TRBV4-1,TRBJ2-3,TRBD2,TGCGCCAGCAGCCAAGTCTTCCGACTAGCGGGGGGAACGTCCACAGATACGCAGTATTTT,CASSQVFRLAGGTSTDTQYF
few,TRBV19,TRBJ2-5,-,TGTGCCAGTAGTAATTGGGGGGGGCGGCGAGAGACCCAGTACTTC,CASSNWGGRRETQYF
few,TRBV5-1,TRBJ2-2,TRBD2,TGCGCCAGTTGGCGGGGGGCAACGAACACCGGGGAGCTGTTTTTT,CASWRGATNTGELFF
-,TRBV11-2,TRBJ2-3,-,TGTGCCAGCAGCGCCTCGACCGCAGATACGCAGTATTTT,CASSASTADTQYF
few,TRBV4-1,TRBJ2-3,TRBD2,TGCGCCAGCAGCCAAGAATGGAGCGGGGGGGCCTTGGATACGCAGTATTTT,CASSQEWSGGALDTQYF
-,TRBV2,TRBJ1-5,-,TGTGCCAGCAGTTACGCTGCGGCGTATAGCAATCAGCCCCAGCATTTT,CASSYAAAYSNQPQHF
-,TRBV7-2,TRBJ1-4,-,TGTGCCAGCAGCCCAACCCGGGTGGTTAATGAAAAACTGTTTTTT,CASSPTRVVNEKLFF
few,TRBV7-2,TRBJ2-7,TRBD2,TGTGCCAGCAGCGAAGGGACTAGCGGAGTTTACGAGCAGTACTTC,CASSEGTSGVYEQYF